The entry that follows covers one TCR beta chain sequence. Its binding antigen is unknown. No base quality information exists; no much larger clone differs at one position. This record belongs to a study of blood T cell repertoires in COVID-19 (dated by TCRdb to between 2020 and 2021). About the investigation overall: Samples from collaborators originated in the United States, Italy and Spain and spanned both the acute and convalescent phases of COVID-19. The material from the prospective study consisted of cDNA or gDNA derived from T cells, B-cell-depleted T cells, or PBMCs. The dataset comprised deeply sampled blood TCRbeta repertoires from subjects exposed to, actively infected with, or recovered from COVID-19. The repertoires were released in a freely available public database intended as a resource for research on the immune response to SARS-CoV-2. Samples were obtained from the ongoing ImmuneRACE study (first 160 participants) and from about 1,300 subjects provided by 6 global collaborators. Sample metadata almost always included a de-identified subject ID, COVID-19 status, age in years and sex. Where HLA class I and class II types were available, the types were taken from metadata supplied by the sample provider, not from assay-based typing.

Overall results and qualifications from the work: How much clinical and demographic metadata was included differed by source and by participant, and the metadata was provided uncurated.

Each collaborating institution followed its own protocols to collect whole blood in K2EDTA tubes. For TCRbeta analysis, collaborators shipped samples as frozen whole blood, isolated PBMCs, or DNA extracted from either of those sample types. According to the germline V gene (reference sequence), CDR1 reads LGHDT and CDR2 reads YNNKEL. Trimming removed 0 bases from V and 7 bases from J, leaving 13 bases between the germline ends. The CDR3 spans 15 residues, from the cysteine through the phenylalanine. Of the read, only the CDR3 DNA is kept; its 45 bases are in frame from base 1. TCRbeta CDR3 regions were amplified from genomic DNA using the immunoSEQ Assay, a bias-controlled multiplex PCR. The original pipeline was this. The number of nucleated cells in each sample was estimated from the amplification of reference gene primers within the assay. To quantify the absolute abundance of each unique TCRbeta CDR3 rearrangement, sequence reads were collapsed and filtered. Productive Simpson clonality was computed per sample as the square root of Simpson's diversity index over productive rearrangements. TCRdb carries this immuneACCESS record with in-frame sequences only. Its versions omit some clonotypes, under half of them owing to an unresolved V gene in the studies checked, with the rest unexplained. That table gives V, J and clone size, and the DNA gave D and trimming. The sample table contains approximately 20,000 clones; only one count was recorded for approximately 95% of them. The ten largest make up roughly 4% of the sample.

The source material was peripheral blood. The TCR was taken from a woman between 50 and 59 years old with active COVID-19. The V and J segments used are TRBV3-1 (or the pseudogene TRBV3-2) and TRBJ2-1; no confident D gene assignment can be made. The CDR3 in this case is CASSQDISLQNEQFF. The DNA reads as follows: TGTGCCAGCAGCCAAGATATATCGCTTCAGAATGAGCAGTTCTTC.